The entry that follows covers one TCR beta chain sequence. The antigen is not known. Other DNA sequences of this sample code for an identical CDR3. The data were obtained in a study of shared clonotypes between healthy human individuals. About the study: A couple of women and a few men aged 18 to 49 made up the donors.

Study-wide findings and caveats: Sorted-subset sequencing, rarefaction showed, was incomplete despite large depth. In this cohort, only blood was sampled, and tissue repertoires likely differ.

Method: immunoSEQ multiplex PCR; TCRdb's copy keeps in-frame clones and lacks some. This table has about 1.1 million clones, more than 75% appearing once. The receptor's source is a man between 18 and 29 years old in good health. Some clones in this sample may be carry-over from other donors' samples. The sequenced material came from memory CD4+ T cells from PBMCs. Subset reported: CD45RA-negative fraction.

CDR3 loop: CASSLSRDSNEKLFF. CDR3 nucleotides: TGTGCCAGCAGCCTGTCCAGGGACAGTAATGAAAAACTGTTTTTT. The genes are TRBV7-9 and TRBJ1-4, with TRBD1 identical over 7 bases. The CDR3 contains 15 residues. The ends lost 5 bases at V and 4 bases at J; junction bases unmatched: 7. Germline V lookup: CDR1 SEHNR, CDR2 FQNEAQ (reference sequence).